These T cell receptor beta chains were read from a single sample in a study of blood T cell repertoires in COVID-19. The table came from immunoSEQ multiplex PCR; TCRdb's copy has only in-frame clones and leaves some out. The table records approximately 84,000 clones, around four fifths of them present only once. Sample: peripheral blood. The source of these receptors is a human donor in a cohort sampled during active COVID-19. Each CDR3 is given with its conserved first and last residue. D genes are given only for firm matches. Some rows mark clone size as missing; the rest say once, few, many or name a class of expanded clone.

TRBJ2-5 - - TRBV7-9 TGTGCCAGCAGCTTCACAGGCCCTGGCCAAGAGACCCAGTACTTC CASSFTGPGQETQYF
TRBJ1-5 TRBD1 - TRBV5-6 TGTGCCAGCAGCTTGGCGGCAGGGGGAGCTCAGCCCCAGCATTTT CASSLAAGGAQPQHF
TRBJ1-2 - once TRBV3-1/TRBV3-2 TGTGCCAGCAGCCCGACAAAGAACTATGGCTACACCTTC CASSPTKNYGYTF
TRBJ1-6 - - TRBV12-3/TRBV12-4 TGTGCCAGCAGCCGTAAAGTGGGAGCCCTCCACTTT CASSRKVGALHF
TRBJ1-2 - many TRBV28 TGTGCCAGCAGTCAGGGCGCGGTCTATGGCTACACCTTC CASSQGAVYGYTF
TRBJ2-2 - - TRBV5-1 TGCGCCAGCAGGTTATCTCCAGGGGATCCCGGGGAGCTGTTTTTT CASRLSPGDPGELFF
TRBJ2-1 TRBD2 - TRBV6-4 TGTGCCAGCAGTGACCCCGAAGGCCTAGCGGGAGGCAACAGCTCCTACAATGAGCAGTTCTTC CASSDPEGLAGGNSSYNEQFF
TRBJ2-5 - - TRBV12-5 TGTGCTCCCCCGGGTAGCGAGACCCAGTACTTC CAPPGSETQYF
TRBJ2-1 TRBD2 - TRBV5-5 TGTGCCAGCAGCTTGGCTAGCGGGGGGCGGAATGAGCAGTTCTTC CASSLASGGRNEQFF
TRBJ1-5 - - TRBV4-2 TGTGCCAGCAGCCAAGGAGGGGCAGGGGAGCGGCCCCAGCATTTT CASSQGGAGERPQHF
TRBJ1-5 TRBD1 few TRBV6-5 TGTGCCAGCAAGGACAGGGGCAATCAGCCCCAGCATTTT CASKDRGNQPQHF
TRBJ1-1 - - TRBV6-5 TGTGCCAGCAGTTCCCCAGGGGCCCGGAGGACTGAAGCTTTCTTT CASSSPGARRTEAFF
TRBJ1-1 - - TRBV5-6 TGTGCCAGCAGCTTGGGCGGCGAAGCTTTCTTT CASSLGGEAFF
TRBJ2-7 - - TRBV4-2 TGTGCCAGCAGCTCCACCTACGAGCAGTACTTC CASSSTYEQYF
TRBJ1-1 - - TRBV19 TGTGCCAGTAGTAACCCCTCGGGGGGCGCGAACACTGAAGCTTTCTTT CASSNPSGGANTEAFF
TRBJ1-2 - - TRBV6-5 TGTGCCAGATTACGACAGTACTATGGCTACACCTTC CARLRQYYGYTF
TRBJ2-1 TRBD2 - TRBV28 TGTGCCAGCAGTTTACTAGCGGGAGGCTCAACGGGTGAGCAGTTCTTC CASSLLAGGSTGEQFF
TRBJ2-7 TRBD1 - TRBV28 TGTGCCAGCAGTTCACCGACAGGGGCCATGACCTACGAGCAGTACTTC CASSSPTGAMTYEQYF
TRBJ1-3 - - TRBV5-6 TGTGCCAGCAGCTTGTGGGGCGGGACGTCGGTTTTCACCATATATTTT CASSLWGGTSVFTIYF
TRBJ1-6 - - TRBV2 TGTGCCAGCAGTTACCTTGGACAGTCTCTAATGGACTTT CASSYLGQSLMDF
TRBJ1-2 - - TRBV7-6 TGTGCCAGCAGCTTAAGGGCACAGGTCATTAACTATGGCTACACCTTC CASSLRAQVINYGYTF
TRBJ2-3 TRBD2 once TRBV28 TGTGCCAGCAGTCCCACTAGCGGGAGGGCAGATACGCAGTATTTT CASSPTSGRADTQYF
TRBJ2-5 - medium-sized TRBV20-1 TGCAGTGCTAGATTAGGGGGGACCCAGTACTTC CSARLGGTQYF
TRBJ1-5 - - TRBV18 TGTGCCAGCTCACCGACAGGCGTAAATCAGCCCCAGCATTTT CASSPTGVNQPQHF
TRBJ1-6 - few TRBV15 TGTGCCACCAGCAGAGATGGATGGGGGCGACGCACGGATTCACCCCTCCACTTT CATSRDGWGRRTDSPLHF
TRBJ1-2 - - TRBV28 TGTGCCACCCTCAGTAGGCAGGACTATGGCTACACCTTC CATLSRQDYGYTF
TRBJ1-6 - many TRBV13 TGTGCCAGCAGCATAAGAGGGGGTAATTCACCCCTCCACTTT CASSIRGGNSPLHF
TRBJ2-1 TRBD2 few TRBV7-9 TGTGCCAGCAGACCTAGCGGATCCTCCTACAATGAGCAGTTCTTC CASRPSGSSYNEQFF
TRBJ1-4 TRBD1 - TRBV2 TGTGCCAGCACCGGGACAGTAAATGAAAAACTGTTTTTT CASTGTVNEKLFF
TRBJ1-4 TRBD1 - TRBV2 TGTGCCAGCAGGGCAGGGGGACCGGCTAATGAAAAACTGTTTTTT CASRAGGPANEKLFF
TRBJ2-1 TRBD1 - TRBV19 TGTGCCAGTAGTATACGACAGGGATACAATGAGCAGTTCTTC CASSIRQGYNEQFF
TRBJ1-5 - - TRBV6-2/TRBV6-3 TGTGCCAGCAGTGCCGCGGGCGCTAGGGCCCAGCATTTT CASSAAGARAQHF
TRBJ1-6 TRBD1 many TRBV3-1/TRBV3-2 TGTGCCAGCAGCCAAGGGGACAGACTTAATTCACCCCTCCACTTT CASSQGDRLNSPLHF
TRBJ1-5 TRBD1 - TRBV2 TGTGCCAGCAGTGAGAGGGACAGGATTTATTATAGCAATCAGCCCCAGCATTTT CASSERDRIYYSNQPQHF
TRBJ1-2 TRBD1 - TRBV6-5 TGTGCCAGCAGGTTTCAGGACAGGGATGGCTACACCTTC CASRFQDRDGYTF
TRBJ2-1 TRBD2 - TRBV9 TGTGCCAGCAGCGTAGGACTAGCGGGGGACAATGAGCAGTTCTTC CASSVGLAGDNEQFF
TRBJ2-3 - - TRBV5-5 TGTGCCAGCAGCTTGGTAAGGGGCACCGCGGGGGATACGCAGTATTTT CASSLVRGTAGDTQYF
TRBJ2-1 TRBD1 - TRBV5-5 TGTGCCAGCAGCGCGACAGGGGGAGTTCGCGGTGAGCAGTTCTTC CASSATGGVRGEQFF
TRBJ2-3 TRBD2 - TRBV15 TGTGCCACCAGCAGAGCCTTCACGGGGGGAACAGATACGCAGTATTTT CATSRAFTGGTDTQYF
TRBJ2-3 TRBD2 - TRBV3-1/TRBV3-2 TGTGCCAGCAGCCAACTCGGACTAGCGGGAGGCACAGATACGCAGTATTTT CASSQLGLAGGTDTQYF
TRBJ2-7 TRBD2 - TRBV14 TGTGCCAGCAGCCACCCCCCCGCGGGAGTTTGGGAGCAGTACTTC CASSHPPAGVWEQYF
TRBJ1-2 - - TRBV28 TGTGCCAGCAGTTTAGGGAGGGGCTACACCTTC CASSLGRGYTF